The present T cell receptor beta chain was sequenced within a study of blood T cells in healthy people across ages. Looking at the study overall: Template switching caught about one barcoded beta molecule for each two T cells.

Individuals who donated were healthy Caucasians from Russia aged 6 to 90. The amount of total RNA extracted per sample was at least 5 micrograms. The length of the CDR3 is 14 residues. Germline V gene sequence: CDR1 MDHEN, CDR2 SYDVKM. Primers used in a second PCR of roughly 7 to 12 cycles were a sample-barcoded 5' primer and a J-beta primer mix. TCRdb processed the 5' RACE reads anew with MiXCR; each CDR3 protein has one entry. The sample includes roughly 1 million distinct CDR3 sequences, around 25% of them seen just once. In addition, the sample was reused for a study of T cells of mothers and their children. From that second work: The TCR beta CDR3 read count exceeded 8.5 million for each mother and was some 2.7 million for each child.

The genes are TRBV28 and TRBJ2-5; 8 bases align to TRBD1. The end of the DNA aligns better with TRBJ2-7, so the J call may be wrong. The sample was blood. The TCR was taken from a girl aged 2-9 years in good health. The CDR3 region has the DNA TGTGCCAGCAGGTGGACAGGGCTGACCTACGAGCAGTACTTC. It is translated as CASRWTGLTYEQYF.